Following are 18 T cell receptor beta chains from one sample sequenced in a study of CD8 T cells in ankylosing spondylitis. Study-level results: Typical of ankylosing spondylitis blood, it appeared, was a TCR beta motif of about eight highly homologous variants.

Their target antigens are unknown. A single record per CDR3 protein comes from TCRdb applying MiXCR to the 5' RACE reads. This table holds roughly 490,000 distinct CDR3 sequences, about 5.7% found once. The specimen sequenced was blood, either unsorted or a sorted T cell fraction (not recorded which). These receptors all come from a male donor with ankylosing spondylitis.

This clonotype was observed at least ten times. The chain employs TRBV6-2 or TRBV6-3 and TRBJ2-3; D not certain. The ends were cut back, 0 bases at V and 2 bases at J, with 15 bases in the middle. The germline gives CDR1 MNHEY, CDR2 SVGEGT. This CDR3 is 17 amino acids long. CDR3 DNA sequence: TGTGCCAGCAGTTACTCGATTCACAGACGCCTCACAGATACGCAGTATTTT. This codes for CASSYSIHRRLTDTQYF.

This clonotype was seen at least ten times. The rearrangement joins TRBV20-1 to TRBJ2-3; 9 bases align to TRBD1. Germline V lookup: CDR1 DFQATT, CDR2 SNEGSKA (reference sequence). There are 14 residues in the CDR3. Trimming took 5 bases from V and 0 from J; bases not matched to a gene: 3. The CDR3 is CSASGTGSTDTQYF. In nucleotides, the CDR3 is TGCAGTGCTTCCGGGACAGGGAGCACAGATACGCAGTATTTT.

In this sample, this clonotype turned up many times. V usage is TRBV5-1 and J usage is TRBJ2-6, with D possibly matching TRBD1 (6 bases). The V end lost 3 bases, the J end lost 3 bases, and 10 bases lay between the germline ends. This CDR3 has 15 amino acids. The germline gives CDR1 SGHRS, CDR2 YFSETQ. CDR3 nucleotide sequence: TGCGCCAGCAGCTGGGCAGGGGTTGGGGCCAACGTCCTGACTTTC. Amino acids: CASSWAGVGANVLTF.

The sample holds many counts of this clonotype. CDR3 in DNA: TGTGCCACCCTCCGAGGGGACCTAATTGGCTACACCTTC. It translates to CATLRGDLIGYTF. The chain has TRBV28 and TRBJ1-2, with D possibly matching TRBD1 (5 bases). Germline lookup yields CDR1 MDHEN and CDR2 SYDVKM. Trimming took off 10 bases at V and 7 bases at J, with 19 bases between the two ends. CDR3 length: 13 residues.

The sample holds many counts of this clonotype. The chain uses TRBV4-1 and TRBJ2-1, with D tentatively TRBD2 (5 bases). The CDR3 loop spans 18 amino acids. The V gene lost 2 bases and the J gene lost 6 bases, with 23 bases spanning the gap. The germline V gene encodes CDR1 MGHRA and CDR2 YSYEKL. CDR3: CASSQHGLATTRSNEQFF. The CDR3 DNA sequence: TGCGCCAGCAGCCAACATGGCCTAGCCACCACCCGAAGCAATGAGCAGTTCTTC.

This clonotype was seen ten or more times. V gene TRBV3-1 combines with J gene TRBJ1-1, with a possible D match to TRBD1 (5 bases). Germline-derived CDR1 and CDR2 are LGHDT and YNNKEL (reference sequence). This CDR3 comprises 14 residues. V lost 3 bases, J lost 5 bases, and 13 bases lay in between. DNA of the CDR3: TGTGCCAGCAGCCAGATACCTCAGGGTACTGAAGCTTTCTTT. Its translation is CASSQIPQGTEAFF. The whole variable domain, filled in from reference TRBV3-1 and TRBJ1-1, reads DTAVSQTPKYLVTQMGNDKSIKCEQNLGHDTMYWYKQDSKKFLKIMFSYNNKELIINETVPNRFSPKSPDKAHLNLHINSLELGDSAVYFCASSQIPQGTEAFFGQGTRLTVV.

This clonotype was observed at least ten times. The genes are TRBV5-1 and TRBJ2-5; D not certain. V shed 0 bases and J shed 4 bases, with 10 bases lying between them. Germline CDR1 and CDR2: SGHRS and YFSETQ. The CDR3 is 14 amino acids. The CDR3 DNA is TGCGCCAGCAGCTTGGATTTAGCTCGAGAGACCCAGTACTTC. Translating gives CASSLDLARETQYF.

In this sample, this clonotype turned up many times. The chain employs TRBV20-1 and TRBJ2-1, with D maybe TRBD2 (6 bases). The length of the CDR3 is 13 residues. Looked up from germline, CDR1 is DFQATT and CDR2 is SNEGSKA (reference sequence). For the CDR3, the DNA is TGCAGCGTACGTGGGAGGTCCTACAATGAGCAGTTCTTC. Residues: CSVRGRSYNEQFF.

There are many counts of this clonotype. Sequence at one end of the junction differs from germline and may be a read error. CDR3 sequence reads: CASSPKALGGTQYF. In DNA form, the CDR3 reads TGTGCTAGCAGCCCAAAGGCCCTTGGGGGGACCCAGTACTTC. The chain carries TRBV7-7 and TRBJ2-5; the D call may be TRBD1 or TRBD2 (5 bases each). The CDR3 is made up of 14 amino acids. Germline V gene lookup returns CDR1 SSHAT and CDR2 FNYEAQ (reference sequence).

This clonotype occurred many times. The chain joins TRBV20-1 to TRBJ2-7; the D is unclear. The V end lost 5 bases, the J end lost 3 bases, and 8 bases lay between the germline ends. CDR3 length: 11 amino acids. The V gene's germline CDR1 is DFQATT and CDR2 SNEGSKA (reference sequence). The CDR3 is CSAPRLYEQYF. CDR3 DNA sequence: TGCAGTGCTCCGAGGCTCTACGAGCAGTACTTC.

This clonotype was counted many times. V is TRBV10-3 and J is TRBJ2-7; a weak D match, TRBD2 (6 bases). Germline values: CDR1 ENHRY, CDR2 SYGVKD. The V and J ends lost 6 bases and 2 bases respectively, with 11 bases between them. The CDR3 loop spans 13 amino acids. In DNA form, the CDR3 reads TGTGCCATCAGCTCAGGGACTGCCTACGAGCAGTACTTC. The encoded protein is CAISSGTAYEQYF.

This clonotype was detected ten times or more. The genes are TRBV7-6 and TRBJ1-4; 7 bases agree with TRBD1. The V gene's germline CDR1 is SGHVS and CDR2 FNYEAQ. J was trimmed by 10 bases and V by 3 bases; bases with no gene match: 5. The CDR3 has 13 amino acids. This CDR3 reads CASSFDRVGKLFF. CDR3 DNA: TGTGCCAGCAGCTTTGACAGGGTTGGAAAACTGTTTTTT.

There are many counts of this clonotype. The chain recombines TRBV29-1 with TRBJ2-7; 12 bases agree with TRBD1. Germline-derived CDR1 and CDR2 are SQVTM and ANQGSEA. CDR3 length equals 16 residues. J gave up 2 bases and V 0 bases, and 5 bases lay outside the gene matches. This CDR3 is CSVEDPGQGATYEQYF. The CDR3 DNA sequence: TGCAGCGTTGAAGACCCGGGACAGGGGGCGACCTACGAGCAGTACTTC.

This clonotype showed up many times. The J gene is TRBJ2-7, the V gene TRBV20-1, with D perhaps TRBD1 (5 bases). Between the trimmed V and J ends, which lost 5 bases and 0 bases, there was a span of 8 bases. The CDR3 has 12 amino acids. Germline V lookup: CDR1 DFQATT, CDR2 SNEGSKA (reference sequence). CDR3 sequence reads: CSALGVSYEQYF. CDR3 bases: TGCAGTGCTTTAGGGGTCTCCTACGAGCAGTACTTC.

This clonotype was recorded at least ten times. The V gene is TRBV6-2 or TRBV6-3, the J gene TRBJ1-1, with D unresolved. V was pared by 4 bases and J by 7 bases, with 16 bases between. Germline CDR1 is MNHEY and CDR2 is SVGEGT. The CDR3 runs to 14 residues. The CDR3 is CASSSHDGGGEAFF. The CDR3 nucleotides are TGTGCCAGCAGTTCGCATGACGGAGGAGGTGAAGCTTTCTTT.

This clonotype has only a few counts. V usage is TRBV10-2 and J usage is TRBJ2-6; the D is unclear. Germline CDR1 is WSHSY and CDR2 is SAAADI. Trimming cost V 10 bases and J 2 bases, with 12 bases left between them. This CDR3 is 14 amino acids long. CDR3 loop: CATHQATGANVLTF. The CDR3 DNA reads as TGCGCCACACATCAGGCTACTGGGGCCAACGTCCTGACTTTC.

At least ten counts were recorded for this clonotype. V usage is TRBV6-1 and J usage is TRBJ1-6; D unresolved. This CDR3 region has 15 residues. Germline CDR1 reads MNHNS; CDR2 reads SASEGT. V was pared by 4 bases and J by 6 bases, with 13 bases between. The CDR3 reads CASSVTFVANSPLHF. CDR3 coding DNA: TGTGCCAGCAGTGTGACGTTTGTCGCTAATTCACCCCTCCACTTT.

At least ten counts were recorded for this clonotype. V and J are TRBV12-3 or TRBV12-4 and TRBJ2-1; 7 bases line up with TRBD1. The CDR3 has 16 residues. Germline trimming cut 6 bases from V and 5 bases from J; bases unmatched to any gene: 13. DNA for the CDR3: TGTGCCAGCAGCCAATCCTACCGGGACAGACACAATGAGCAGTTCTTC. It codes for CASSQSYRDRHNEQFF.